Following are 3 T cell receptor beta chains from one sample sequenced in a study of blood T cell repertoires in COVID-19. Assay: immunoSEQ multiplex PCR; the TCRdb copy retains only in-frame clones and omits some. The data contain a few hundred thousand clones, 85% to 90% of them seen just once; the ten biggest clones take up roughly 0.99%. The sample taken for sequencing was PBMCs or T cells enriched from blood (not recorded which). The origin of the receptors is a man aged 18 to 35 who had recovered from COVID-19.

This clone has a single count. J is TRBJ2-7 and V is TRBV18; TRBD1 is a possible D gene (6 bases). This CDR3 spans 14 amino acids. V lost 4 bases and J lost 2, with 12 bases in between. Germline V lookup: CDR1 KGHSH, CDR2 LQKENI. For the CDR3, the DNA is TGTGCCAGCTCACTCGGGACACTTCCCTACGAGCAGTACTTC. Protein product: CASSLGTLPYEQYF.

The rearrangement joins TRBV5-1 to TRBJ1-6; D gene ambiguous. In germline, CDR1 is SGHRS, CDR2 YFSETQ. The CDR3 sequence is 12 residues long. Deletions cut 2 bases from V and 7 bases from J, with 4 bases between. The CDR3 nucleotides are TGCGCCAGCAGCTTCCAGAATTCACCCCTCCACTTT. It codes for CASSFQNSPLHF.

The chain joins TRBV4-2 to TRBJ2-7; the D is unclear. Germline values: CDR1 LGHNA, CDR2 YNFKEQ. The CDR3 loop spans 14 amino acids. The V and J ends lost 0 bases and 3 bases respectively, with 9 bases between them. Here the CDR3 reads CASSQDLRHYEQYF. DNA of the CDR3: TGTGCCAGCAGCCAAGATCTGCGGCACTACGAGCAGTACTTC.